Below, 11 T cell receptor beta chains from the same sample are listed, as sequenced in a study of shared clonotypes between healthy human individuals. Naive-designated CD8 cells lacked CD45RO, were positively enriched for CCR7, and omitted terminally differentiated effector memory CD45RA+ cells. Sequenced by immunoSEQ multiplex PCR; TCRdb stores in-frame clones only, minus some. The data contain about 2.2 million clones, 80% to 95% of them singletons. Sequencing was performed on naive CD8+ T cells from PBMCs. These receptors all come from a man between 18 and 35 years old in good health. Some clones in this sample may be carry-over from other donors' samples.

V is TRBV4-1 and J is TRBJ1-2; D ambiguous. This CDR3 comprises 13 residues. Trimming shortened V by 4 bases and J by 2 bases, and 8 bases separated the two germline ends. Germline CDR1 reads MGHRA; CDR2 reads YSYEKL. Written as DNA, the CDR3 is TGCGCCAGCAGCCCCCCCAGGAACTATGGCTACACCTTC. Its translation: CASSPPRNYGYTF.

This sequence joins TRBV5-6 and TRBJ2-5; D remains unclear. CDR3 size: 14 residues. Trimming pared 0 bases from V and 4 bases from J, leaving 10 bases between. CDR1 is SGHDT, CDR2 YYEEEE, per germline. DNA of the CDR3: TGTGCCAGCAGCTTGGGTCTCGAGCCAGAGACCCAGTACTTC. Encoded protein: CASSLGLEPETQYF.

A remark on this clone: Other DNA sequences in the same sample also yield this CDR3. V and J are TRBV6-6 and TRBJ2-7; 7 bases align to TRBD1. Germline CDR1 is MNHNY and CDR2 is SVGAGI (reference sequence). The V gene end was trimmed by 0 bases and the J gene end by 4 bases; junction bases not matched to a gene: 0. The CDR3 covers 13 residues. The CDR3 region has the DNA TGTGCCAGCAGTTACTCGACAGGGTACGAGCAGTACTTC. Amino acid sequence: CASSYSTGYEQYF.

The chain joins TRBV5-1 to TRBJ1-1; 8 bases line up with TRBD1. The CDR3 runs 14 residues. V shed 4 bases and J 5 bases; nucleotides not matched to a gene: 7. From germline, CDR1 is SGHRS and CDR2 YFSETQ. Here the CDR3 DNA reads TGCGCCAGCAGCCCACAGGGGGGTGGGACTGAAGCTTTCTTT. This gives the protein CASSPQGGGTEAFF.

The chain employs TRBV4-2 and TRBJ2-1, with 8 bases identical to TRBD1. Germline CDR1 is LGHNA and CDR2 is YNFKEQ. Trimming took 1 base from V and 7 from J; bases not matched to a gene: 9. The length of the CDR3 is 16 residues. Here the CDR3 reads CASSQVYGQGKNEQFF. The CDR3 DNA is TGTGCCAGCAGCCAAGTTTACGGACAGGGTAAAAATGAGCAGTTCTTC.

V is TRBV9 and J is TRBJ2-7, with 9 positions matching TRBD1. Germline CDR1 is SGDLS and CDR2 is YYNGEE. The J segment lost 3 bases and the V segment lost 7 bases, leaving 5 bases of the junction unmatched. This CDR3 is 13 amino acids long. CDR3: CASGQGFLYEQYF. The CDR3 bases are TGTGCCAGCGGACAGGGGTTTCTCTACGAGCAGTACTTC.

V and J are TRBV6-1 and TRBJ2-1, with 14 positions matching TRBD2. CDR3 size: 15 residues. Trimming cost V 6 bases and J 2 bases; bases outside gene matches: 0. CDR1 is MNHNS and CDR2 is SASEGT in the germline V gene. The CDR3 sequence: CASRGLAGAYNEQFF. Here the CDR3 DNA reads TGTGCCAGCAGGGGACTAGCGGGAGCCTACAATGAGCAGTTCTTC.

The CDR3 sequence is CSVRSPGAEAFF. The CDR3 DNA reads as TGCAGCGTGAGGAGCCCTGGCGCTGAAGCTTTCTTT. This chain connects TRBV29-1 to TRBJ1-1; the D is unclear. The V end lost 6 bases, the J end lost 6 bases, and 14 bases lay between the germline ends. The CDR3 consists of 12 residues. Germline assignment: CDR1 SQVTM and CDR2 ANQGSEA.

The chain couples TRBV9 to TRBJ1-4; tentative D call: TRBD1 (6 bases). From germline, CDR1 is SGDLS and CDR2 YYNGEE. The CDR3 spans 16 residues. V was shortened by 0 bases and J by 8 bases, with 17 bases between the two germline ends. This chain's CDR3 is CASSVVDGGFREKLFF. The CDR3 DNA is TGTGCCAGCAGCGTAGTGGACGGGGGCTTTCGGGAAAAACTGTTTTTT.

This chain joins TRBV9 and TRBJ2-3, with a possible D match to TRBD2 (5 bases). Trimming stripped 4 bases from V and 5 bases from J, with 11 bases between. The CDR3 covers 13 residues. Per germline, CDR1 SGDLS and CDR2 YYNGEE. In DNA form, the CDR3 reads TGTGCCAGCAGCCTCGACTACAGAGATACGCAGTATTTT. This translates into CASSLDYRDTQYF.

The chain combines TRBV5-1 with TRBJ1-1, with D hard to call. V gave up 0 bases and J gave up 7 bases, with 16 bases separating them. This CDR3 region has 15 residues. The germline V gene encodes CDR1 SGHRS and CDR2 YFSETQ. The CDR3 protein is CASSLVGSLKYEAFF. The CDR3 coding sequence is TGCGCCAGCAGCTTGGTCGGCAGTCTGAAATATGAAGCTTTCTTT.